The present entry profiles one T cell receptor (beta chain) with its context. Primers included in the PCR were 60 Vbeta and 13 Jbeta primers. Data came from immunoSEQ multiplex PCR; TCRdb stores just in-frame clones and leaves some out. The sample consists of approximately 210,000 clones, about 77% of them appearing once. The V gene's germline CDR1 is MDHEN and CDR2 SYDVKM. The CDR3 is 14 amino acids. The V and J ends lost 7 bases and 8 bases, in that order; junction bases with no gene match: 11. This sample was taken from a study of cytomegalovirus exposure and HLA in healthy donors. The receptor was derived from a young woman in good health and CMV-seropositive. The sample was PBMCs. This chain connects TRBV28 to TRBJ2-1; TRBD2 matches at 7 bases. CDR3 nucleotide sequence: TGTGCCAGCACGCACCCCCGGGGAGGGGATGAGCAGTTCTTC. It is translated as CASTHPRGGDEQFF.